This TCR beta chain was retrieved from a study of shared clonotypes between healthy human individuals. The method was immunoSEQ multiplex PCR; TCRdb's version includes in-frame clones alone and lacks a portion of them. The table lists 950,000 to 1,300,000 clones, around 75% of them singletons. Between the trimmed V and J ends, which lost 5 bases and 4 bases, there was a span of 20 bases. This CDR3 contains 16 residues. CDR1 is SGHVS, CDR2 FQNEAQ, per germline. The genes are TRBV7-8 and TRBJ1-1; D might be TRBD1 (5 bases). This TCR was sampled from a young man in good health. The sequencing input was memory CD4+ T cells sorted from blood. Subset reported: CD45RA-negative fraction. CDR3 sequence (DNA): TGTGCCAGCAGCCCATCTGACGGGGGGATGTTCACTGAAGCTTTCTTT. Residues: CASSPSDGGMFTEAFF.